The T cell receptor beta chain under discussion was sequenced for a study of regulatory T cells in long-lasting Graves disease. Study conclusions and caveats: Patients with persistent disease shared fewer than 3,500 public clonotypes, outpacing the 966 shared by new patients. Under persistent disease, TRBV28, TRBJ1-2 and TRBJ2-5 were used preferentially.

Time point indicated: newly diagnosed GD, antithyroid drugs for less than 3 months. From PBMCs, RNA was extracted and then used to make the TCR library. Tubes containing EDTA received approximately 9 milliliters of drawn peripheral blood. According to the study, TCR beta libraries were built with iRepertoire HTBI primers and CDR3-region Arm-PCR. TCRdb re-analysed the multiplex PCR reads in MiXCR, keeping a single row per CDR3 protein. Of about 330,000 distinct CDR3 sequences listed, about 16% are singletons. Trimming cost V 0 bases and J 6 bases, with 12 bases left between them. Germline CDR1 SGHVS, CDR2 FQNEAQ. The CDR3 runs 14 residues. There are many counts of this clonotype. No antigen is known for it. Another study also made use of these data, one on T cells in Graves' hyperthyroidism and ophthalmopathy. That source adds: Aged 18 to 65, the patients had hyperthyroidism that was newly diagnosed and had lasted under 2 months.

The receptor was isolated from a woman between 18 and 30 years old with Graves disease. The sequenced sample was peripheral blood mononuclear cells (PBMCs), obtained at new diagnosis, from a patient treated with antithyroid drugs. The chain links TRBV7-8 to TRBJ2-7; D may be TRBD1 (5 bases). CDR3 DNA: TGTGCCAGCAGCTTAGCTGGTCGCAGGGCCGAGCAGTACTTC. Its translation is CASSLAGRRAEQYF. Together with reference TRBV7-8 and TRBJ2-7, the CDR3 gives the full variable domain: GAGVSQSPRYKVAKRGQDVALRCDPISGHVSLFWYQQALGQGPEFLTYFQNEAQLDKSGLPSDRFFAERPEGSVSTLKIQRTQQEDSAVYLCASSLAGRRAEQYFGPGTRLTVT.